Below, 16 T cell receptor beta chains from the same sample are listed, as sequenced in a study of T cell changes during pregnancy in multiple sclerosis. Sequenced by immunoSEQ multiplex PCR; TCRdb stores in-frame clones only, minus some. The table lists around 50,000 clones, around 92% of them singletons. The sample here was CD4+ T cells from peripheral blood mononuclear cells, taken after pregnancy. These TCRs come from a female donor in good health, enrolled as a control in a pregnancy study.

This clone was picked up one time. CDR3 DNA: TGTGCCAGCAGGGTTTTAGTGAACACTGAAGCTTTCTTT. Translation gives CASRVLVNTEAFF. The chain uses TRBV6-6 and TRBJ1-1; D uncertain. The CDR3 is made up of 13 amino acids. Germline V gives CDR1 MNHNY, CDR2 SVGAGI (reference sequence). V was shortened by 6 bases and J by 0 bases, with 8 bases between the two germline ends.

The chain employs TRBV5-1 and TRBJ2-5; tentative D call: TRBD2 (6 bases). V lost 0 bases to trimming and J lost 3 bases, with 9 bases between them. This CDR3 has 14 amino acids. Germline V lookup: CDR1 SGHRS, CDR2 YFSETQ. The CDR3: CASSLAVAEETQYF. CDR3 DNA: TGCGCCAGCAGCTTGGCCGTAGCGGAAGAGACCCAGTACTTC.

The V and J genes are TRBV30 and TRBJ2-5, with D uncertain. The CDR3 is made up of 12 amino acids. Trimming pared 1 base from V and 6 bases from J, leaving 9 bases between. Germline values: CDR1 GTSNPN, CDR2 SVGIG (reference sequence). The CDR3 coding sequence is TGTGCCTGGAGTGATGTCAAGCAGACCCAGTACTTC. Residues: CAWSDVKQTQYF.

The V call is TRBV18, the J call TRBJ1-1, with D possibly TRBD1 on 5 matching bases. The length of the CDR3 is 15 residues. V was clipped by 0 bases and J by 2 bases, with 10 bases between them. Germline-derived CDR1 and CDR2 are KGHSH and LQKENI. CDR3 residues: CASSPPARTNTEAFF. CDR3 in DNA: TGTGCCAGCTCACCACCGGCCAGGACAAACACTGAAGCTTTCTTT.

The rearrangement uses TRBV6-6 and TRBJ2-1, with 14 bases that match TRBD2. Unmatched junction bases numbered 8, after V lost 5 bases and J lost 8 bases. Germline loops: CDR1 MNHNY, CDR2 SVGAGI (reference sequence). The CDR3 totals 16 residues. This CDR3 is CASSPRTSGGRDEQFF. In DNA, the CDR3 is TGTGCCAGCAGTCCCCGGACTAGCGGGGGGCGCGATGAGCAGTTCTTC.

The rearrangement joins TRBV19 to TRBJ2-7; no firm D call. The CDR3 is 12 residues long. Trimming shortened V by 7 bases and J by 0 bases, and 7 bases separated the two germline ends. Germline assignment: CDR1 LNHDA and CDR2 SQIVND (reference sequence). CDR3 residues: CASTGDSYEQYF. The CDR3 DNA follows: TGTGCCAGTACAGGCGACTCCTACGAGCAGTACTTC.

The V gene is TRBV15, the J gene TRBJ2-7; the D gene is possibly TRBD2 (5 bases). This CDR3 contains 14 residues. Trimming shortened V by 0 bases and J by 6 bases, and 12 bases separated the two germline ends. Germline values: CDR1 LNHNV, CDR2 YYDKDF (reference sequence). CDR3 sequence reads: CATSRDLSVGEQYF. CDR3 DNA: TGTGCCACCAGCAGAGATCTTAGCGTGGGCGAGCAGTACTTC.

The table lists this clone with a count of one. The V gene is TRBV5-1, the J gene TRBJ2-6; a possible D gene is TRBD1 (6 bases). Germline V gives CDR1 SGHRS, CDR2 YFSETQ. Trimming cost V 4 bases and J 4 bases, with 9 bases left between them. This CDR3 is 14 amino acids long. CDR3 coding DNA: TGCGCCAGCAGCCCCAGGGGCGGGGCCAACGTCCTGACTTTC. Translated, it gives CASSPRGGANVLTF.

This chain uses TRBV19 with TRBJ1-2; possibly TRBD1 for D (5 bases). The CDR3 totals 12 residues. Germline CDR1 is LNHDA and CDR2 is SQIVND (reference sequence). CDR3 sequence: CATRERGYGYTF. The CDR3 bases are TGTGCTACGCGGGAGAGGGGCTATGGCTACACCTTC.

J is TRBJ1-1 and V is TRBV2, with 11 bases fitting TRBD1. Germline CDR1 and CDR2: SNHLY and FYNNEI. The J segment lost 1 base and the V segment lost 9 bases, leaving 7 bases of the junction unmatched. The CDR3 spans 15 residues. CDR3 amino acids: CASQRDRGGNTEAFF. CDR3 bases: TGTGCCAGTCAGCGGGACAGGGGGGGGAACACTGAAGCTTTCTTT. Based on the CDR3 plus reference TRBV2 and TRBJ1-1, the full variable domain is EPEVTQTPSHQVTQMGQEVILRCVPISNHLYFYWYRQILGQKVEFLVSFYNNEISEKSEIFDDQFSVERPDGSNFTLKIRSTKLEDSAMYFCASQRDRGGNTEAFFGQGTRLTVV.

This clone has only one observation. The J gene is TRBJ2-1, the V gene TRBV14; D is uncertain. Germline values: CDR1 SGHDN, CDR2 FVKESK. V dropped 2 bases and J dropped 0 bases, with 14 bases sitting between them. This CDR3 is built from 17 residues. The CDR3 nucleotides are TGTGCCAGCAGCCAAAGAGGCCCCTCGAGCTCCTACAATGAGCAGTTCTTC. As protein: CASSQRGPSSSYNEQFF. The full variable domain, completed using reference TRBV14 and TRBJ2-1, is EAGVTQFPSHSVIEKGQTVTLRCDPISGHDNLYWYRRVMGKEIKFLLHFVKESKQDESGMPNNRFLAERTGGTYSTLKVQPAELEDSGVYFCASSQRGPSSSYNEQFFGPGTRLTVL.

The chain uses TRBV27 and TRBJ1-2, with D possibly matching TRBD1 (6 bases). The CDR3 is 13 amino acids. V dropped 3 bases and J dropped 6 bases, with 11 bases sitting between them. Germline V lookup: CDR1 MNHEY, CDR2 SMNVEV (reference sequence). CDR3 amino acids: CASSFRAGDGYTF. The DNA of the CDR3 is TGTGCCAGCAGTTTCCGGGCAGGGGATGGCTACACCTTC.

V usage is TRBV7-2 and J usage is TRBJ2-3, with 11 bases lining up with TRBD2. Germline values: CDR1 SGHTA, CDR2 FQGNSA. Losses at the gene ends were 5 bases for V and 0 bases for J; bases not matched to a gene: 13. The CDR3 sequence is 19 residues long. Here the CDR3 reads CASSLYSGGAPSSTDTQYF. CDR3 DNA sequence: TGTGCCAGCAGCCTCTATAGCGGGGGGGCCCCTTCTAGCACAGATACGCAGTATTTT.

A remark on this clone: One end of the junction is discordant with germline, which a read error may explain. The genes are TRBV29-1 and TRBJ1-2; possible D gene TRBD1, 5 bases. Germline CDR1 reads SQVTM; CDR2 reads ANQGSEA. The CDR3 totals 14 residues. CDR3 in DNA: TGCAGCGCTGAAACCCCAGGGCTTGGCTATGGCTACACCTTC. Translated: CSAETPGLGYGYTF.

The chain uses TRBV7-8 and TRBJ2-3, with 8 bases that match TRBD1. V lost 1 base to trimming and J lost 2 bases; unmatched junction nucleotides: 5. Germline V gene lookup returns CDR1 SGHVS and CDR2 FQNEAQ. The CDR3 loop spans 16 amino acids. The CDR3 is CASSLDRTGSTDTQYF. Written as DNA, the CDR3 is TGTGCCAGCAGCTTAGACCGGACAGGGTCCACAGATACGCAGTATTTT.

The CDR3 region is CASSLDQGNQPQHF. CDR3 DNA: TGCGCCAGCAGCTTGGATCAGGGAAATCAGCCCCAGCATTTT. The genes are TRBV5-1 and TRBJ1-5, with a tentative D call TRBD1 (5 bases). CDR3 length: 14 residues. Deletions cut 0 bases from V and 4 bases from J, with 8 bases between. The V gene's germline CDR1 is SGHRS and CDR2 YFSETQ.